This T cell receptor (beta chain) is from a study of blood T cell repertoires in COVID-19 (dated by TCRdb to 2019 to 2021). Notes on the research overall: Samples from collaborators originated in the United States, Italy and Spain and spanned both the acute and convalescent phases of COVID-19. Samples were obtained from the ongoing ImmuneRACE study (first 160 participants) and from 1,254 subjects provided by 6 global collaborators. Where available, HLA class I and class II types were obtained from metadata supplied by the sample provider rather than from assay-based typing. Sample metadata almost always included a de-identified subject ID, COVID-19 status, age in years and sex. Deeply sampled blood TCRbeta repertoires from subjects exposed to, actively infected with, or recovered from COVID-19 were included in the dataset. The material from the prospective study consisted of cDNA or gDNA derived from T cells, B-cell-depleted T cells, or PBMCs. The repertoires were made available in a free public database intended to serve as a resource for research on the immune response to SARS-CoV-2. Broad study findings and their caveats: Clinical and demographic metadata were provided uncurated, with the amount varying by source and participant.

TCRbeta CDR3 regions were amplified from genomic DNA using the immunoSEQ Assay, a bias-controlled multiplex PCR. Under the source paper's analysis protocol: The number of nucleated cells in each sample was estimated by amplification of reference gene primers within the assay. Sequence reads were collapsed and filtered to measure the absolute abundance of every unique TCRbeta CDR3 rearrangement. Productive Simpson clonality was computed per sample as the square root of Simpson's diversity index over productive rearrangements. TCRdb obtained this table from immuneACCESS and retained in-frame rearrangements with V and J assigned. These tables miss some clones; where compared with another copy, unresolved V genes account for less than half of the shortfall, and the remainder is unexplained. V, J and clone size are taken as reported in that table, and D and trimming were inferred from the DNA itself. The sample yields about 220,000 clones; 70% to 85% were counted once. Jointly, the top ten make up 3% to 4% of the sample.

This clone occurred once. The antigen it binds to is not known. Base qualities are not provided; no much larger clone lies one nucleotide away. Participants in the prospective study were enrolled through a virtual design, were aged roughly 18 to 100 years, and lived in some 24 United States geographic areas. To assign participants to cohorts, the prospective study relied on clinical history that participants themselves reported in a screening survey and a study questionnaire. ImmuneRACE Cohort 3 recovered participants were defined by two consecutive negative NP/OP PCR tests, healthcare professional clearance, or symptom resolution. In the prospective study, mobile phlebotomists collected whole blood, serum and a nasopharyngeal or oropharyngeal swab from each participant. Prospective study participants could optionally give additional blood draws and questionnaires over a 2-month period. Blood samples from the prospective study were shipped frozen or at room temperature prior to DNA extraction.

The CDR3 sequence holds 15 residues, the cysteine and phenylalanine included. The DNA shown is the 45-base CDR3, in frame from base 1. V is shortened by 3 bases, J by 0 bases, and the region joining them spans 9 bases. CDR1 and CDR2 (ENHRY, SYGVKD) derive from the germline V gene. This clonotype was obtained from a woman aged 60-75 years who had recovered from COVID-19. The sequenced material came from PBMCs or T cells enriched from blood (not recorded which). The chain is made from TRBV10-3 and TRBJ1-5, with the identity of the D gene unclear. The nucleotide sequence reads TGTGCCATCAGTGACCAAGCCAATAGCAATCAGCCCCAGCATTTT. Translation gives CAISDQANSNQPQHF.